This TCR beta chain was documented in a study of T cells in Graves' hyperthyroidism and ophthalmopathy. Overall study findings and caveats: From stable hyperthyroidism, ophthalmopathy was set apart by a 13 V-J model. The model identified upcoming ophthalmopathy a median approximately six months ahead of onset.

This clonotype was detected a few times. The antigen is undetermined. The CDR3 is made up of 15 amino acids. Germline CDR1 and CDR2: SGHVS and FQNEAQ. The V end was cut by 1 base, the J end by 5 bases, with 14 bases between. Template material for amplifying TCR beta CDR3 regions consisted of RNA transcripts. With the HTBI primer set, the TCR CDR3 went through a first round of RT-PCR. In TCRdb, the multiplex PCR reads were re-called with MiXCR into one record per CDR3 protein. The sample holds 600,000 to 700,000 distinct CDR3 sequences, under 15% seen once. The specimen sequenced was blood. This clonotype originated in a woman between 40 and 50 years old with Graves' ophthalmopathy. The chain is built from TRBV7-8 and TRBJ2-5, with D tentatively TRBD2 (6 bases). The CDR3 DNA is TGTGCCAGCAGCTTAGGGGGTCGGGGGTTGGAGACCCAGTACTTC. Amino acid sequence: CASSLGGRGLETQYF.